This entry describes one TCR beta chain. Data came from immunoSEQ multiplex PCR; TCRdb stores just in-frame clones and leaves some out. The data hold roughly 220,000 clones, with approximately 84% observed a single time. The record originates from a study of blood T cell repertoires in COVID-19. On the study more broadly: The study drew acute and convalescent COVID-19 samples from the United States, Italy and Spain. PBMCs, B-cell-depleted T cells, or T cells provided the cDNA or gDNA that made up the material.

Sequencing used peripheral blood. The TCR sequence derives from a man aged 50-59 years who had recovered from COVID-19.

In nucleotides, the CDR3 is TGTGCCAGCAGCCCGGCGGCCTTCCCCACTGAGCAGTTCTTC. Amino acid sequence: CASSPAAFPTEQFF. This sequence joins TRBV3-1 (or the pseudogene TRBV3-2) and TRBJ2-1; D is undetermined. The V end lost 4 bases, the J end lost 9 bases, and 16 bases lay between the germline ends. Germline V gene sequence: CDR1 LGHDT, CDR2 YNNKEL (reference sequence). The CDR3 is 14 amino acids.